The T cell receptor beta chain under discussion was sequenced for a study of regulatory T cells in long-lasting Graves disease. This clonotype was seen many times. Its matching antigen is unknown. Study observations and caveats: Thyroid tissue was not studied; only peripheral blood was.

The sample's time point: newly diagnosed GD, antithyroid drugs for less than 3 months. Following extraction of RNA from PBMCs, that RNA was used to make the TCR library. The TCR beta library used iRepertoire HTBI primers with Arm-PCR amplification of CDR3. TCRdb recomputed calls from the multiplex PCR reads with MiXCR, one row per CDR3 protein. In the table there are a few hundred thousand distinct CDR3 sequences, 15% to 20% of which are singletons. This sample was shared with a second study, whose subject was T cells in Graves' hyperthyroidism and ophthalmopathy. This second report adds: Stability of Graves' hyperthyroidism was defined as absent ophthalmopathy progression within 18 months. Reasons for excluding patients were uncontrolled infection, other autoimmune disease, pregnancy or lactation. Most thyroid clonotypes expanded above 0.001 were also detected in blood.

The sample in question was peripheral blood mononuclear cells (PBMCs), obtained at new diagnosis, from a patient treated with antithyroid drugs. This sequence was found in a woman in her late teens or twenties with Graves disease.

CDR3 amino acids: CASSYAGLANTGELFF. The CDR3 DNA sequence: TGTGCCAGCAGTTACGCTGGTCTAGCAAACACCGGGGAGCTGTTTTTT. This chain joins TRBV6-5 and TRBJ2-2; tentatively, D is TRBD2 (5 bases). V was trimmed by 2 bases and J by 2 bases, leaving 12 bases between them. The CDR3 totals 16 residues. Germline lookup yields CDR1 MNHEY and CDR2 SVGAGI.